These T cell receptor beta chains were read from a single sample in a study of blood T cell repertoires in COVID-19. Clones were sequenced by immunoSEQ multiplex PCR, and TCRdb holds only the in-frame ones, with some missing. The top ten hold approximately 0.3% of the sample, which has around 620,000 clones, around 90% seen once. The source material was peripheral blood. Receptors originate from a woman aged 18-35 years with acute or convalescent COVID-19. The CDR3 runs from the conserved cysteine through the conserved F or W. Each record gives: D gene, clone size, J gene, V gene, CDR3 DNA, CDR3 protein. The D gene is left open where the match is weak. Clone size appears in some rows only: once, few, many, or a class for an expanded clone.

d_call: TRBD1
clone_size: .
j_call: TRBJ1-2
v_call: TRBV3-1/TRBV3-2
cdr3_nt: TGTGCCAGCAGCCAGCGGACAGGGGATTATGGCTACACCTTC
cdr3_aa: CASSQRTGDYGYTF

d_call: .
clone_size: .
j_call: TRBJ1-2
v_call: TRBV4-1
cdr3_nt: TGCGCCAGCAGCCAAGAATTCCGGGAGAAGAACGGCTACACCTTC
cdr3_aa: CASSQEFREKNGYTF

d_call: .
clone_size: .
j_call: TRBJ1-3
v_call: TRBV7-9
cdr3_nt: TGTGCCAGCAGCCCGACAGGCTCTGGAAACACCATATATTTT
cdr3_aa: CASSPTGSGNTIYF

d_call: TRBD2
clone_size: .
j_call: TRBJ2-7
v_call: TRBV6-5
cdr3_nt: TGTGCCAGCAGTTACTCCGTAGCGGGCGGCACCTACGAGCAGTACTTC
cdr3_aa: CASSYSVAGGTYEQYF

d_call: TRBD1
clone_size: .
j_call: TRBJ1-2
v_call: TRBV12-3/TRBV12-4
cdr3_nt: TGTGCCAGCAGCCTAAGGGGGCTTGGAGGCTACACCTTC
cdr3_aa: CASSLRGLGGYTF

d_call: TRBD1
clone_size: .
j_call: TRBJ1-1
v_call: TRBV19
cdr3_nt: TGTGCCAGTAGTGTCCAGGGGGTTTACACTGAAGCTTTCTTT
cdr3_aa: CASSVQGVYTEAFF

d_call: .
clone_size: .
j_call: TRBJ1-2
v_call: TRBV5-1
cdr3_nt: TGCGCCAGCAGCCCCAGACAGTTCTATGGCTACACCTTC
cdr3_aa: CASSPRQFYGYTF

d_call: .
clone_size: .
j_call: TRBJ2-7
v_call: TRBV15
cdr3_nt: TGTGCCTACATGTCAGGGGCTAGCGGCTCCTACGAGCAGTACTTC
cdr3_aa: CAYMSGASGSYEQYF

d_call: .
clone_size: .
j_call: TRBJ1-1
v_call: TRBV6-2/TRBV6-3
cdr3_nt: TGTGCCAGCAGTTACGGACTGGTAGCTTTCTTT
cdr3_aa: CASSYGLVAFF

d_call: .
clone_size: .
j_call: TRBJ1-2
v_call: TRBV6-1
cdr3_nt: TGTGCCAGCAGGGGGCGCACCGGGACACCCTATGGCTACACCTTC
cdr3_aa: CASRGRTGTPYGYTF

d_call: .
clone_size: .
j_call: TRBJ1-1
v_call: TRBV24-1
cdr3_nt: TGTGCCACCAGTGATGGGGGGATGAACACTGAAGCTTTCTTT
cdr3_aa: CATSDGGMNTEAFF

d_call: .
clone_size: .
j_call: TRBJ2-7
v_call: TRBV10-3
cdr3_nt: TGTGCCATCAGTTCCGACACCTACGAGCAGTACTTC
cdr3_aa: CAISSDTYEQYF

d_call: .
clone_size: .
j_call: TRBJ2-2
v_call: TRBV3-1/TRBV3-2
cdr3_nt: TGTGCCAGCAGCCAAGTAGTGCGGGCAGGTCTCGAACGGGAGCTGTTTTTT
cdr3_aa: CASSQVVRAGLERELFF

d_call: .
clone_size: .
j_call: TRBJ1-2
v_call: TRBV6-2/TRBV6-3
cdr3_nt: TGTGCCAGCAGTTTGCTGGACAGAACCGGCTACACCTTC
cdr3_aa: CASSLLDRTGYTF

d_call: TRBD2
clone_size: .
j_call: TRBJ2-3
v_call: TRBV12-5
cdr3_nt: TGTGCTAGTGGTTTAACCGGACTAGCGGGACCCACAGATACGCAGTATTTT
cdr3_aa: CASGLTGLAGPTDTQYF

d_call: TRBD1
clone_size: .
j_call: TRBJ1-2
v_call: TRBV6-5
cdr3_nt: TGTGCCAGCAGTTACTCCCGGACAGGGCGGTATGGCTACACCTTC
cdr3_aa: CASSYSRTGRYGYTF

d_call: .
clone_size: .
j_call: TRBJ1-2
v_call: TRBV6-5
cdr3_nt: TGTGCCAGCCAGGGTCTCGGGCCGATGCTCTATGGCTACACCTTC
cdr3_aa: CASQGLGPMLYGYTF

d_call: TRBD1
clone_size: .
j_call: TRBJ1-1
v_call: TRBV10-2
cdr3_nt: TGCGCCAGCAGGATGGACAGGGTGAGCACTGAAGCTTTCTTT
cdr3_aa: CASRMDRVSTEAFF

d_call: .
clone_size: .
j_call: TRBJ2-7
v_call: TRBV3-1/TRBV3-2
cdr3_nt: TGTGCCAGCAGCCACCTAGGAACCTACGAGCAGTACTTC
cdr3_aa: CASSHLGTYEQYF

d_call: .
clone_size: .
j_call: TRBJ2-7
v_call: TRBV2
cdr3_nt: TGTGCCAGCAGTGAGACAGGTAACTTTCAGGACGAGCAGTACTTC
cdr3_aa: CASSETGNFQDEQYF

d_call: .
clone_size: .
j_call: TRBJ2-2
v_call: TRBV14
cdr3_nt: TGTGCCAGCAGCCCCCTCCGGGGGACAGCCACCGGGGAGCTGTTTTTT
cdr3_aa: CASSPLRGTATGELFF

d_call: TRBD1
clone_size: once
j_call: TRBJ2-7
v_call: TRBV5-4
cdr3_nt: TGTGCCAGCAGCGCGGGACAGGGGCCCTACGAGCAGTACTTC
cdr3_aa: CASSAGQGPYEQYF